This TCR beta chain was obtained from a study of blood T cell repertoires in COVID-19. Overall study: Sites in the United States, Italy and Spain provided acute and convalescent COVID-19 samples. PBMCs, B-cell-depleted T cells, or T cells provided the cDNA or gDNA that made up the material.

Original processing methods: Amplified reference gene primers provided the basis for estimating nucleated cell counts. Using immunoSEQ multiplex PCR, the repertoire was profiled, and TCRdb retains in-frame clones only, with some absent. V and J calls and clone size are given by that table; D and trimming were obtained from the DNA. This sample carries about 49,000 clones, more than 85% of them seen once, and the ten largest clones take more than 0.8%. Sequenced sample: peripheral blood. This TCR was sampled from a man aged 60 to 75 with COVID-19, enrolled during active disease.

The CDR3 region has the DNA TGTGCCTGGAGTGTACGTACGTCGGCAGATACGCAGTATTTT. Its translation is CAWSVRTSADTQYF. The rearrangement links TRBV30 to TRBJ2-3; no firm D call. This CDR3 region has 14 residues. V lost 0 bases, J lost 4 bases, and 11 bases lay in between. From germline, CDR1 is GTSNPN and CDR2 SVGIG (reference sequence).